This T cell receptor (beta chain) is drawn from a study of control samples from healthy donors and cancer patients. Libraries were prepared by immunoSEQ multiplex PCR; TCRdb keeps only in-frame clonotypes and omits some of them. The data show about 7,400 clones, approximately 77% seen once. The source material was PBMCs. The sequence derives from a man aged 70-80 years with lung cancer.

The CDR3 here is CSVITTSGTSRTYEQYF. The CDR3 coding sequence is TGCAGCGTCATAACGACTAGCGGGACCTCCAGAACCTACGAGCAGTACTTC. The rearrangement joins TRBV29-1 to TRBJ2-7; 11 bases are a match to TRBD2. The CDR3 is made up of 17 amino acids. The germline gives CDR1 SQVTM, CDR2 ANQGSEA. V lost 6 bases, J lost 2 bases, and 15 bases stayed unmatched.